This TCR beta chain was sequenced during a study of blood T cell repertoires in COVID-19. About the study: Recovered status in Cohort 3 required two negative PCRs, clearance, or symptom resolution.

The CDR3 spans 17 residues. In the original workflow: Nucleated cell number was recorded as an estimate derived from reference gene primer amplification. Produced via immunoSEQ multiplex PCR; TCRdb's table is partial and in-frame only. D and trimming were read from the DNA, whereas the V and J calls and clone size are those reported in that table. In the table there are over 150,000 clones, 79% of which are singletons. The receptor was isolated from a woman aged 70-85 years in a cohort exposed to, infected with or recovered from COVID-19 (not recorded which). The sample comprised PBMCs or T cells enriched from blood (not recorded which). V usage is TRBV21-1 and J usage is TRBJ1-4; the D call in the table, TRBD1, was not verified against the DNA. TRBV21-1 is termed a pseudogene. CDR3 residues: CASSPHFGHKTNEKLFF. CDR3 sequence (DNA): TGTGCCAGCAGCCCGCACTTTGGCCACAAGACAAATGAAAAACTGTTTTTT.